The 21 T cell receptor beta chains below were found in one sample sequenced in a study of shared clonotypes between healthy human individuals. Naivety among CD8 cells was defined by CD45RO negativity and positive CCR7 selection, thereby excluding terminally differentiated effector memory CD45RA+ cells. Sequenced by immunoSEQ multiplex PCR; TCRdb stores in-frame clones only, minus some. The sample has approximately 2,200,000 clones, approximately 94% seen once; the top ten hold under 2%. The sequenced material came from naive CD8+ T cells from PBMCs. Source of these receptors: a man aged 18 to 35 in good health. Some clones in this sample may be carry-over from other donors' samples.

For this clone: This same CDR3 is encoded by further DNA sequences in the sample. The chain carries TRBV9 and TRBJ2-7; D remains ambiguous. Germline loops: CDR1 SGDLS, CDR2 YYNGEE. V shed 4 bases and J shed 4 bases, with 9 bases lying between them. The CDR3 covers 12 residues. The CDR3 region has the DNA TGTGCCAGCAGCTCCTCGTCGTACGAGCAGTACTTC. It is translated as CASSSSSYEQYF. Drawing the rest from reference TRBV9 and TRBJ2-7, the complete variable domain is DSGVTQTPKHLITATGQRVTLRCSPRSGDLSVYWYQQSLDQGLQFLIQYYNGEERAKGNILERFSAQQFPDLHSELNLSSLELGDSALYFCASSSSSYEQYFGPGTRLTVT.

The chain employs TRBV2 and TRBJ1-1, with TRBD1 identical over 12 bases. The CDR3 covers 17 residues. The trim removed 6 bases at V and 4 bases at J, leaving 12 bases unmatched. The germline V gene encodes CDR1 SNHLY and CDR2 FYNNEI. The CDR3 spells CASSIAGQGASSTEAFF. The CDR3 DNA follows: TGTGCCAGCAGCATTGCGGGACAGGGGGCTTCGAGCACTGAAGCTTTCTTT.

The chain is built from TRBV11-3 and TRBJ1-1; D might be TRBD1 (5 bases). The ends were cut back, 3 bases at V and 0 bases at J, with 8 bases in the middle. In germline, CDR1 is SGHNT, CDR2 YENEEA. The length of the CDR3 is 14 residues. The DNA of the CDR3 is TGTGCCAGCAGCTTCGGGGGACTGAACACTGAAGCTTTCTTT. Its translation is CASSFGGLNTEAFF.

The CDR3 DNA reads as TGCGCCAGCAGCTTGCTGATTTCAGGGACGGCCTATGGCTACACCTTC. It specifies CASSLLISGTAYGYTF. The V call is TRBV5-1, the J call TRBJ1-2, with D perhaps matching TRBD1 (5 bases). V was cut by 1 base and J by 4 bases, with 17 bases left in between. Germline CDR1 reads SGHRS; CDR2 reads YFSETQ. CDR3 size: 16 residues.

This clone came up once. One junction end does not reproduce the germline sequence, and a read error may be involved. The V gene is TRBV7-9, the J gene TRBJ1-2, with D perhaps matching TRBD1 (5 bases). This CDR3 comprises 12 residues. The germline V gene encodes CDR1 SEHNR and CDR2 FQNEAQ (reference sequence). CDR3 DNA: TGTGCCAGCAGCGACCGGGGCTATCGCTACACCTTC. Amino acid sequence: CASSDRGYRYTF.

The gene calls are TRBV4-1 and TRBJ2-7, with a weak D call TRBD2 (6 bases). V dropped 1 base and J dropped 4 bases, with 14 bases sitting between them. Germline CDR1 and CDR2: MGHRA and YSYEKL. This CDR3 region has 15 residues. CDR3 DNA sequence: TGCGCCAGCAGCCAAGGGGACTCTCCCCGGTACGAGCAGTACTTC. Translating it yields CASSQGDSPRYEQYF.

This sequence joins TRBV7-8 and TRBJ2-5; 14 bases are shared with TRBD2. Looked up from germline, CDR1 is SGHVS and CDR2 is FQNEAQ. After removal of 0 bases from V and 2 bases from J, the junction contained 5 bases not matched to a gene. CDR3 length: 18 amino acids. The CDR3 bases are TGTGCCAGCAGCTTAGCGCCGGGACTAGCGGGAGAACAAGAGACCCAGTACTTC. It translates to CASSLAPGLAGEQETQYF.

This clone was observed a few times. The V gene is TRBV21-1, the J gene TRBJ1-5. TRBV21-1 constitutes a pseudogene. There are 19 residues in the CDR3. CDR3 sequence: CASSSPQRALPGCNQPQHF. CDR3 nucleotide sequence: TGTGCCAGCAGCTCCCCCCAGAGGGCGCTCCCTGGGTGCAATCAGCCCCAGCATTTT.

The V gene is TRBV4-1, the J gene TRBJ2-7; 11 bases fit TRBD2. Trimming removed 1 base from V and 3 bases from J; junction bases left unmatched: 5. Germline V gene sequence: CDR1 MGHRA, CDR2 YSYEKL. The CDR3 is 16 residues long. CDR3: CASSQVLAGVFYEQYF. The CDR3 nucleotides read TGCGCCAGCAGCCAAGTACTAGCGGGAGTCTTCTACGAGCAGTACTTC.

This sequence joins TRBV7-3 and TRBJ2-3; 9 bases align to TRBD2. The V gene's germline CDR1 is SGHTA and CDR2 FQGTGA. After removal of 5 bases from V and 6 bases from J, the junction contained 9 bases not matched to a gene. The CDR3 is made up of 15 amino acids. For the CDR3, the DNA is TGTGCCAGCAGCCCCCTAGCGGGAAGCATGGATACGCAGTATTTT. Protein product: CASSPLAGSMDTQYF.

CDR3 sequence (DNA): TGTGCCTTGGAGGTGGGGGAGCTGGAACTGTTTTTT. Translated: CALEVGELELFF. This chain connects TRBV30 to TRBJ1-4; a possible D gene is TRBD1 (5 bases). Trimming took off 7 bases at V and 12 bases at J, with 18 bases between the two ends. Germline loops: CDR1 GTSNPN, CDR2 SVGIG (reference sequence). This CDR3 region has 12 residues. The full variable domain, in which reference TRBV30 and TRBJ1-4 provide the parts outside the CDR3, is SQTIHQWPATLVQPVGSPLSLECTVEGTSNPNLYWYRQAAGRGLQLLFYSVGIGQISSEVPQNLSASRPQDRQFILSSKKLLLSDSGFYLCALEVGELELFFGSGTQLSVL.

This sequence joins TRBV28 and TRBJ2-2, with D perhaps TRBD2 (5 bases). The germline V gene has CDR1 MDHEN and CDR2 SYDVKM. The V end was cut by 7 bases, the J end by 2 bases, with 20 bases between. This CDR3 contains 17 residues. CDR3 protein: CASTEARGVVNTGELFF. Written as DNA, the CDR3 is TGTGCCAGCACGGAGGCTCGGGGAGTCGTAAACACCGGGGAGCTGTTTTTT.

The chain has TRBV6-5 and TRBJ2-7; TRBD1 is a possible D gene (6 bases). The germline gives CDR1 MNHEY, CDR2 SVGAGI. The CDR3 contains 15 residues. Trimming left V 0 bases short and J 5 bases short, with 14 bases between. The CDR3 nucleotides read TGTGCCAGCAGTTACTCCACAGGGCTCTGGGACGAGCAGTACTTC. It yields the protein CASSYSTGLWDEQYF.

This rearrangement joins TRBV7-9 to TRBJ2-1; D gene uncertain. Trimming left V 5 bases short and J 5 bases short, with 4 bases between. This CDR3 spans 11 amino acids. Germline CDR1 reads SEHNR; CDR2 reads FQNEAQ (reference sequence). CDR3 sequence (DNA): TGTGCCAGCAGCACACACAATGAGCAGTTCTTC. Amino acid sequence: CASSTHNEQFF.

J is TRBJ1-2 and V is TRBV27; D gene uncertain. Germline loops: CDR1 MNHEY, CDR2 SMNVEV (reference sequence). Trimming cost V 6 bases and J 8 bases, with 13 bases left between them. This CDR3 is 12 amino acids long. The CDR3 reads CASRPPSGGYTF. CDR3 DNA sequence: TGTGCCAGCAGGCCACCTTCTGGAGGCTACACCTTC.

The V call is TRBV27, the J call TRBJ1-5; D is possibly TRBD1 (5 bases). Trimming removed 2 bases from V and 6 bases from J, with 20 bases in between. CDR1 is MNHEY and CDR2 is SMNVEV in the germline V gene (reference sequence). The CDR3 length is 17 residues. The CDR3 here is CASSLSSQGTSGQPQHF. DNA for the CDR3: TGTGCCAGCAGTTTAAGCTCGCAGGGAACCTCCGGTCAGCCCCAGCATTTT.

The chain couples TRBV5-1 to TRBJ2-3; TRBD1 aligns across 9 bases. V lost 1 base, J lost 6 bases, and 9 bases stayed unmatched. Germline values: CDR1 SGHRS, CDR2 YFSETQ. The CDR3 has 16 residues. This CDR3 reads CASSLRDREMGDTQYF. Written as DNA, the CDR3 is TGCGCCAGCAGCTTGCGGGACAGGGAAATGGGTGATACGCAGTATTTT.

The chain joins TRBV6-5 to TRBJ1-5, with D possibly TRBD1 on 5 matching bases. The germline gives CDR1 MNHEY, CDR2 SVGAGI. CDR3 length: 15 residues. With 2 bases removed from V and 7 bases from J, the gap between germline ends came to 15 bases. The CDR3 coding sequence is TGTGCCAGCAGTTACGTGGGGGGGGGAGGGCAGCCCCAGCATTTT. Translation: CASSYVGGGGQPQHF.

The chain is built from TRBV9 and TRBJ1-4; D ambiguous. Germline-derived CDR1 and CDR2 are SGDLS and YYNGEE. This CDR3 spans 16 amino acids. The V gene lost 4 bases and the J gene lost 5 bases, with 18 bases spanning the gap. In DNA form, the CDR3 reads TGTGCCAGCAGCAAAGGAACTACCCAAAGGAATGAAAAACTGTTTTTT. The encoded protein is CASSKGTTQRNEKLFF.

The CDR3 DNA sequence: TGTGCCAGCCGGGACACAATAGATTACGAGCAGTACTTC. Translated: CASRDTIDYEQYF. V usage is TRBV28 and J usage is TRBJ2-5, with D possibly TRBD1 on 6 matching bases. Gene TRBJ2-7 matches the end of the DNA better, so the J call may be wrong. CDR3 size: 13 residues. In germline, CDR1 is MDHEN, CDR2 SYDVKM.

The V and J genes are TRBV5-6 and TRBJ1-2, with TRBD1 as a possible D gene (6 bases). This CDR3 contains 13 residues. Germline CDR1 is SGHDT and CDR2 is YYEEEE. V dropped 7 bases and J dropped 3 bases, with 13 bases sitting between them. For the CDR3, the DNA is TGTGCCAGCGCGCAATCAGGGGACTATGGCTACACCTTC. This gives the protein CASAQSGDYGYTF.